These T cell receptor beta chains were read from a single sample in a study of T cell repertoires in cytomegalovirus infection. MiXCR, run by TCRdb on the reads, gives a single entry per CDR3 protein. This table has some 700,000 distinct CDR3 sequences, less than 40% appearing once. Sequencing was carried out using PBMCs. Receptor source: a human donor in good health (CMV status not recorded). Some clones in this sample may be carry-over from other donors' samples. Both conserved end residues are part of each CDR3. D genes are given only for firm matches. The size entry is marked missing in some rows and otherwise reads once, few, many or a size class.

d_gene: TRBD2; v_gene: TRBV2; j_gene: TRBJ2-2; abundance: few; CDR3nt: TGTGCCAGCAGTTCCGGACTAGCGGGAGGGGACGGGGAGCTGTTTTTT; CDR3aa: CASSSGLAGGDGELFF
d_gene: NA; v_gene: TRBV7-2; j_gene: TRBJ2-7; abundance: few; CDR3nt: TGTGCCAGCAGCTTAGCGGAGGAGGGGGGCTCCTACGAGCAGTACTTC; CDR3aa: CASSLAEEGGSYEQYF
d_gene: NA; v_gene: TRBV28; j_gene: TRBJ2-1; abundance: NA; CDR3nt: TGTGCCAGCAAGGTCCAATCCTACAATGAGCAGTTCTTC; CDR3aa: CASKVQSYNEQFF
d_gene: NA; v_gene: TRBV20-1; j_gene: TRBJ1-1; abundance: few; CDR3nt: TGCAGTGCTAGAAAGGACAAGAACACTGAAGCTTTCTTT; CDR3aa: CSARKDKNTEAFF
d_gene: TRBD1; v_gene: TRBV27; j_gene: TRBJ1-2; abundance: NA; CDR3nt: TGTGCCAGCAGTTTATCGTCAGGGGGCGCCTATGGCTACACCTTC; CDR3aa: CASSLSSGGAYGYTF
d_gene: TRBD1; v_gene: TRBV10-3; j_gene: TRBJ2-2; abundance: NA; CDR3nt: TGTGCCATCTCCGGACAGGGAATTGTAGGCACCGGGGAGCTGTTTTTT; CDR3aa: CAISGQGIVGTGELFF
d_gene: NA; v_gene: TRBV7-6; j_gene: TRBJ1-1; abundance: NA; CDR3nt: TGTGCCAGCAGCCCTACTGGACAACCGAACACTGAAGCTTTCTTT; CDR3aa: CASSPTGQPNTEAFF
d_gene: TRBD1; v_gene: TRBV7-2; j_gene: TRBJ2-1; abundance: many; CDR3nt: TGTGCCAGCAGAACCGGGGGGTCGAGGGACAGGGGTATCGATGAGCAGTTCTTC; CDR3aa: CASRTGGSRDRGIDEQFF
d_gene: NA; v_gene: TRBV27; j_gene: TRBJ2-3; abundance: few; CDR3nt: TGTGCCAGCAGTCCCAAGGGCGCAGGCACAGATACGCAGTATTTT; CDR3aa: CASSPKGAGTDTQYF
d_gene: TRBD1; v_gene: TRBV20-1; j_gene: TRBJ1-5; abundance: NA; CDR3nt: TGCAGTGCGGACAGGGAGAGCAATCAGCCCCAGCATTTT; CDR3aa: CSADRESNQPQHF
d_gene: NA; v_gene: TRBV19; j_gene: TRBJ1-4; abundance: few; CDR3nt: TGTGCCAGTAGTATCGGCGGGACAACTAATGAAAAACTGTTTTTT; CDR3aa: CASSIGGTTNEKLFF
d_gene: TRBD1; v_gene: TRBV7-6; j_gene: TRBJ1-2; abundance: NA; CDR3nt: TGTGCCAGCAGCTTAAGGACGGGGACAGCGGATACCTATGGCTACACCTTC; CDR3aa: CASSLRTGTADTYGYTF
d_gene: NA; v_gene: TRBV10-3; j_gene: TRBJ2-1; abundance: NA; CDR3nt: TGTGCCATCGCACTTACTAGCCACCTCTCCTACAATGATCAGTTCTTC; CDR3aa: CAIALTSHLSYNDQFF
d_gene: NA; v_gene: TRBV27; j_gene: TRBJ1-2; abundance: many; CDR3nt: TGTGCCAGCAGTTCCCGCTTCAGGCGCACTCTCTCTAACTATGGCTACACCTTC; CDR3aa: CASSSRFRRTLSNYGYTF
d_gene: NA; v_gene: TRBV19; j_gene: TRBJ1-2; abundance: NA; CDR3nt: TGTGCCAGTAGTTCCGCATCAGGGATAGCGAACTATGGCTACACCTTC; CDR3aa: CASSSASGIANYGYTF
d_gene: TRBD1; v_gene: TRBV5-1; j_gene: TRBJ1-1; abundance: NA; CDR3nt: TGCGCCAGCAGCTTCGGACAGGGCCGATCGGACACTGAAGCTTTCTTT; CDR3aa: CASSFGQGRSDTEAFF
d_gene: TRBD1; v_gene: TRBV20-1; j_gene: TRBJ2-7; abundance: once; CDR3nt: TGCAGTGCTTACCGACAGGGTCTGGAAGAGCAGTACTTC; CDR3aa: CSAYRQGLEEQYF
d_gene: NA; v_gene: TRBV7-9; j_gene: TRBJ1-4; abundance: NA; CDR3nt: TGTGCCAGCAGTACAATTACAACTAATGAAAAACTGTTTTTT; CDR3aa: CASSTITTNEKLFF
d_gene: TRBD1; v_gene: TRBV19; j_gene: TRBJ1-5; abundance: many; CDR3nt: TGTGCCAGTAGTGACCGACAGGGCGCCCATCGGAATCAGCCCCAGCATTTT; CDR3aa: CASSDRQGAHRNQPQHF
d_gene: NA; v_gene: TRBV7-2; j_gene: TRBJ1-5; abundance: few; CDR3nt: TGTGCCAGCTCCGTATCCTTTGGGGCAGACCCTTATAGCAATCAGCCCCAGCATTTT; CDR3aa: CASSVSFGADPYSNQPQHF
d_gene: TRBD2; v_gene: TRBV6-1; j_gene: TRBJ2-5; abundance: many; CDR3nt: TGTGCCAGCGCCCTTACTAGCGGGAATCAAGAGACCCAGTACTTC; CDR3aa: CASALTSGNQETQYF
d_gene: TRBD1; v_gene: TRBV27; j_gene: TRBJ2-7; abundance: few; CDR3nt: TGTGCCAGCAGTTTATCGTGGACAGGGGCCTACGAGCAGTACTTC; CDR3aa: CASSLSWTGAYEQYF
d_gene: NA; v_gene: TRBV6-1; j_gene: TRBJ1-4; abundance: NA; CDR3nt: TGTGCCAGCAGTGAAGGGACCGCCGGTGAAAAACGGTTTTTT; CDR3aa: CASSEGTAGEKRFF
d_gene: NA; v_gene: TRBV10-3; j_gene: TRBJ2-1; abundance: few; CDR3nt: TGTGCCATCAGTGGGGAACGGGACTCTATCTACAATGAGCAGTTCTTC; CDR3aa: CAISGERDSIYNEQFF
d_gene: TRBD2; v_gene: TRBV7-6; j_gene: TRBJ2-1; abundance: few; CDR3nt: TGTGCCAGCAGCCCTCTAGCGGGAGCAACCTACAATGAGCAGTTCTTC; CDR3aa: CASSPLAGATYNEQFF
d_gene: NA; v_gene: TRBV7-8; j_gene: TRBJ2-5; abundance: many; CDR3nt: TGTGCCAGCAGCTTAGGGAAGGAGACCCAGTACTTC; CDR3aa: CASSLGKETQYF
d_gene: TRBD1; v_gene: TRBV6-2/TRBV6-3; j_gene: TRBJ1-5; abundance: NA; CDR3nt: TGTGCCAGCAGTTTCTATCCGACAGGGGAGTATAATCAGCCCCAGCATTTT; CDR3aa: CASSFYPTGEYNQPQHF
d_gene: TRBD1; v_gene: TRBV11-2; j_gene: TRBJ1-4; abundance: NA; CDR3nt: TGTGCCAGCAGCCCCGACAGGGGCGGGATTCGACTAAATAATGAAAAACTGTTTTTT; CDR3aa: CASSPDRGGIRLNNEKLFF
d_gene: TRBD2; v_gene: TRBV3-1; j_gene: TRBJ2-7; abundance: NA; CDR3nt: TGTGCCAGCAGCCCGGGACTAGGCGAGGACGAGCAGTACTTC; CDR3aa: CASSPGLGEDEQYF